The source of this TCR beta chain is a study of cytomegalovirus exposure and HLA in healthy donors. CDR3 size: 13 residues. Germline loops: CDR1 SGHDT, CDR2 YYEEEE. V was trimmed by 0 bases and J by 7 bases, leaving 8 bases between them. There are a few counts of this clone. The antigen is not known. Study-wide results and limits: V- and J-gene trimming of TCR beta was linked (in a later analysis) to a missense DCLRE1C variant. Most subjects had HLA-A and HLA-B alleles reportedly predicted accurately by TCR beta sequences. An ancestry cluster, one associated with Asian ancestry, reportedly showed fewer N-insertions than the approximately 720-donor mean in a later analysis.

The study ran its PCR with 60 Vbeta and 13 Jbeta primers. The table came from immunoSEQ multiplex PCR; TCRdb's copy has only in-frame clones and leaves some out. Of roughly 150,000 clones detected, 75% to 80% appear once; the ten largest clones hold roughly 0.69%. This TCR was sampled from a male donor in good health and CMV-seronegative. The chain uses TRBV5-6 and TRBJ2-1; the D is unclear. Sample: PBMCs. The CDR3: CASSLVTSNEQFF. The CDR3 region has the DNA TGTGCCAGCAGCTTGGTGACTTCAAATGAGCAGTTCTTC.